Listed below are T cell receptor beta chains from one sample, sequenced in a study of T cells in Graves' hyperthyroidism and ophthalmopathy. MiXCR was run by TCRdb on the multiplex PCR reads, yielding one entry per CDR3 protein. The table has 700,000 to 850,000 distinct CDR3 sequences, 30% to 40% seen once. The material sequenced was blood. The source is a woman in her thirties or forties with Graves' hyperthyroidism. The conserved cysteine and the conserved F or W are not part of the CDR3 here.

>13|TRBJ1-1|TRBV2
ASSEARTGRTEAF
>12|TRBJ1-1|TRBV20-1
SAPDSEFGTEAF
>10|TRBJ2-3|TRBV7-2
ASRYGTDTQY
>12|TRBJ1-5|TRBV12-3/TRBV12-4
ASSVLQGDQPQH
>13|TRBJ1-5|TRBV19
ASSRIGVVNQPQH
>15|TRBJ2-5|TRBV4-3
ASSQDRGGAPRATQY
>11|TRBJ2-7|TRBV14
ASSHGLLTEQY
>15|TRBJ2-2|TRBV25-1
ASSELGTSSTTGELF
>9|TRBJ1-5|TRBV19
AIPNDQPQH
>9|TRBJ2-7|TRBV2
AMETAYEQY
>13|TRBJ1-6|TRBV9
ASSFRQGGNSPLH
>11|TRBJ2-5|TRBV12-3/TRBV12-4
ASRVGQQETQY
>13|TRBJ1-1|TRBV5-1
ASRVDSGALGEAF
>15|TRBJ2-6|TRBV7-9
ASSPLDPPAGANVLT
>15|TRBJ2-6|TRBV20-1
SARDARGNLWANVLT
>15|TRBJ1-3|TRBV7-9
ASSLATGGPSGNTIY
>12|TRBJ1-1|TRBV6-1
ASERQDGLTEAF
>10|TRBJ2-5|TRBV4-1
ASSRQGDPQY
>12|TRBJ1-6|TRBV7-2
ASNPSSYNSPLH
>17|TRBJ2-7|TRBV7-2
ASSSSGWLAGSSSYEQY
>12|TRBJ1-4|TRBV10-3
AIAAGEGSEKLF
>12|TRBJ2-7|TRBV20-1
SAYRTSGMGEQY
>10|TRBJ1-2|TRBV6-5
ASTKGSGGYT
>9|TRBJ2-7|TRBV11-2
ASSLSPEQN
>13|TRBJ1-3|TRBV18
ASSPQSPRGDTIY
>11|TRBJ2-5|TRBV24-1
ATSESYQETQY
>11|TRBJ1-5|TRBV27
ASRHGGNQPQH
>12|TRBJ2-5|TRBV24-1
ASSLARQMETQY
>10|TRBJ1-2|TRBV20-1
SAREGDYGYT
>11|TRBJ2-3|TRBV29-1
SALDRVADTQY
>9|TRBJ1-2|TRBV7-9
ASSHGQGYT
>11|TRBJ2-7|TRBV20-1
SADPSRSYEQY
>13|TRBJ1-2|TRBV5-8
ASSLDTTSSKGYT
>10|TRBJ2-7|TRBV29-1
SVGTDTYEQY
>13|TRBJ2-7|TRBV11-2
ASSVNPSFSYEQY
>16|TRBJ2-3|TRBV24-1
ATSDFSGTSGILDTQY
>17|TRBJ1-2|TRBV10-3
AIREIFRDRASSNYGYT
>10|TRBJ1-1|TRBV27
ASSGGDFRAF
>9|TRBJ1-1|TRBV13
ASSTAPEAF
>11|TRBJ2-2|TRBV29-1
SGGGIGTGELF
>13|TRBJ1-5|TRBV24-1
ATSDPGQGQETQH
>12|TRBJ2-5|TRBV4-3
ASSTDRAGETQY
>12|TRBJ2-3|TRBV20-1
SAPLGLATDTQY
>13|TRBJ1-5|TRBV7-9
ASSSTDRENQPQH
>12|TRBJ2-7|TRBV7-9
ASSPEGRPYEQY
>12|TRBJ2-5|TRBV5-1
ASSALTGQETQY
>13|TRBJ1-1|TRBV3-1
ASSQDSQGNTEAF
>13|TRBJ1-1|TRBV24-1
ASSSEYRGWAEAS
>12|TRBJ1-2|TRBV7-2
ASSSEESDYGYT
>13|TRBJ2-5|TRBV7-9
ASSSQGPQGETQY